This record concerns one T cell receptor beta chain sequence. What it recognizes is unknown. This CDR3 region has 18 residues. The ends were cut back, 1 base at V and 2 bases at J, with 21 bases in the middle. Per the germline V gene, CDR1 is SGHTA and CDR2 is FQGNSA. This entry belongs to a study of T cell repertoires in cytomegalovirus infection. Study-level information: Based on public TCR beta signatures, there were indications of CMV infection and of a matching HLA type. Regarding the study as a whole: Based on cumulative public TCR beta family frequency, carriers of CMV plus the relevant HLA were identified. Across the ex vivo response, the dominant clonotypes were HLA-C-restricted CMV-specific TCR beta clonotypes.

A single record per CDR3 protein comes from TCRdb applying MiXCR to the reads. The sample lists a few hundred thousand distinct CDR3 sequences; 15% to 20% were seen once. Sequencing used PBMCs. This chain joins TRBV7-2 and TRBJ2-7, with D perhaps TRBD1 or TRBD2 (5 bases each). The sequence was obtained from a human donor in good health (CMV status not recorded). Some clones in this sample may be carry-over from other donors' samples. In nucleotides, the CDR3 is TGTGCCAGCAGCTTAGTGCCCCGGGTCGGGGCTTGGACCTACGAGCAGTACTTC. This gives the protein CASSLVPRVGAWTYEQYF.